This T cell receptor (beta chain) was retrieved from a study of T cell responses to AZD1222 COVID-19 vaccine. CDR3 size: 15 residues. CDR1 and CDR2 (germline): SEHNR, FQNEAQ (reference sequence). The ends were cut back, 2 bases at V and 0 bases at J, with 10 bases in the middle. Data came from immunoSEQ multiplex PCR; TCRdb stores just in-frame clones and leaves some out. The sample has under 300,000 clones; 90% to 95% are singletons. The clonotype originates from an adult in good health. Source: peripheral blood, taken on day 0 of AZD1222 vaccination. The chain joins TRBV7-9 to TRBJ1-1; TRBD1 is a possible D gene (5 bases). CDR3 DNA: TGTGCCAGCAGCTTAAGTTCAGGGTTGAACACTGAAGCTTTCTTT. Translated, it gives CASSLSSGLNTEAFF. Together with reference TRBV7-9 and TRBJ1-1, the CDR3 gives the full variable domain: DTGVSQNPRHKITKRGQNVTFRCDPISEHNRLYWYRQTLGQGPEFLTYFQNEAQLEKSRLLSDRFSAERPKGSFSTLEIQRTEQGDSAMYLCASSLSSGLNTEAFFGQGTRLTVV.